This T cell receptor (beta chain) derives from a study of blood T cell repertoires in COVID-19. About the research overall: From the United States, Italy and Spain came samples of acute and convalescent COVID-19.

Authors' methods: Estimation of nucleated cell counts relied on the amplification of reference gene primers. The table came from immunoSEQ multiplex PCR; TCRdb's copy has only in-frame clones and leaves some out. V, J and clone size are taken as reported in that table, and D and trimming were inferred from the DNA itself. The table includes 150,000 to 200,000 clones, roughly 79% detected once. Germline V CDR1 and CDR2: SEHNR, FQNEAQ (reference sequence). Trimming took 5 bases from V and 7 from J, leaving 15 bases between them. This CDR3 has 14 residues. This receptor was obtained from a woman aged 70-85 years with acute or convalescent COVID-19. This chain connects TRBV7-9 to TRBJ2-4; D is possibly TRBD2 (6 bases). The specimen was peripheral blood. The CDR3 protein is CASSPPRGWNIQYF. The DNA for the CDR3 is TGTGCCAGCAGCCCGCCGCGGGGCTGGAACATTCAGTACTTC.